This passage covers 25 T cell receptor beta chains from one sample sequenced in a study of blood T cells in healthy people across ages. Alongside a J-beta primer mix, a sample-barcoded 5' primer served in a second PCR lasting roughly 7 to 11 cycles. Using its own MiXCR run on the 5' RACE reads, TCRdb lists one record per CDR3 protein. The data hold about 680,000 distinct CDR3 sequences, with around 49% observed a single time. Material: blood. These receptors originate from a woman aged 55-70 years in good health.

The chain links TRBV7-2 to TRBJ2-7; 12 nucleotides align to TRBD2. The CDR3 is made up of 14 amino acids. Germline CDR1 SGHTA, CDR2 FQGNSA. The ends lost 5 bases at V and 3 bases at J; junction bases unmatched: 2. The CDR3 reads CASSQLAGGYEQYF. CDR3 nucleotides: TGTGCCAGCAGCCAACTAGCGGGAGGCTACGAGCAGTACTTC.

This clonotype was counted only a few times. The V and J genes are TRBV5-1 and TRBJ2-1; 10 bases match TRBD2. Unmatched junction bases numbered 5, after V lost 6 bases and J lost 2 bases. The germline CDR1 and CDR2 sequences are SGHRS and YFSETQ. The CDR3 sequence is 15 residues long. The CDR3 DNA sequence: TGCGCCAGCATCCCTACTAGCGGGGCCTACAATGAGCAGTTCTTC. It is translated as CASIPTSGAYNEQFF. Drawing the rest from reference TRBV5-1 and TRBJ2-1, the complete variable domain is KAGVTQTPRYLIKTRGQQVTLSCSPISGHRSVSWYQQTPGQGLQFLFEYFSETQRNKGNFPGRFSGRQFSNSRSEMNVSTLELGDSALYLCASIPTSGAYNEQFFGPGTRLTVL.

The chain recombines TRBV6-2 or TRBV6-3 with TRBJ2-7; 10 bases are a match to TRBD1. The germline V gene encodes CDR1 MNHEY and CDR2 SVGEGT. Unmatched junction bases numbered 8, after V lost 4 bases and J lost 2 bases. The CDR3 is 16 residues long. This CDR3 reads CASSSGQGLDPYEQYF. The CDR3 bases are TGTGCCAGCAGTTCGGGACAGGGGTTGGACCCCTACGAGCAGTACTTC.

V usage is TRBV20-1 and J usage is TRBJ2-5, with 7 bases fitting TRBD2. Trimming took 5 bases from V and 5 from J; bases not matched to a gene: 8. The germline CDR1 and CDR2 sequences are DFQATT and SNEGSKA (reference sequence). The CDR3 has 13 residues. CDR3 nucleotides: TGCAGTGCTTTAAGCGGGACCGAGGAGACCCAGTACTTC. This encodes CSALSGTEETQYF.

The V call is TRBV20-1, the J call TRBJ2-5, with D perhaps matching TRBD2 (6 bases). CDR1 and CDR2 (germline): DFQATT, SNEGSKA (reference sequence). V lost 5 bases to trimming and J lost 0 bases, with 13 bases between them. CDR3 length equals 14 residues. The CDR3: CSAPRLADQETQYF. DNA of the CDR3: TGCAGTGCTCCCCGATTAGCGGACCAAGAGACCCAGTACTTC.

This clonotype was observed many times. V and J are TRBV6-5 and TRBJ2-1; D is possibly TRBD1 (6 bases). Trimming removed 6 bases at V and 12 bases at J, with 21 bases between. Per the germline V gene, CDR1 is MNHEY and CDR2 is SVGAGI. CDR3 length: 14 residues. The CDR3 loop reads CASSPRGQSQGQFF. Written as DNA, the CDR3 is TGTGCCAGCAGCCCCCGAGGACAGTCCCAGGGGCAGTTCTTC.

This clonotype showed up just a few times. The gene calls are TRBV11-2 and TRBJ2-7; 7 nucleotides match TRBD1. Trimming at V came to 1 base and at J to 10 bases, leaving 16 bases not matched to a gene. The CDR3 is 16 amino acids. Germline V gene data show CDR1 as SGHAT and CDR2 as FQNNGV. For the CDR3, the DNA is TGTGCCAGCAGCTTAGGGGACAGTAAAGGGAAGAGACCCCAGTACTTC. Its protein product is CASSLGDSKGKRPQYF.

This clonotype showed up just a few times. The V gene is TRBV6-2 or TRBV6-3, the J gene TRBJ2-7; D ambiguous. This CDR3 has 12 amino acids. Trimming removed 5 bases at V and 3 bases at J, with 8 bases between. CDR1 MNHEY and CDR2 SVGEGT come from the germline V gene. CDR3 DNA sequence: TGTGCCAGCAGTCAGAGTATCTACGAGCAGTACTTC. Amino acid sequence: CASSQSIYEQYF.

The table lists this clonotype with a few counts. The chain uses TRBV12-3 or TRBV12-4 and TRBJ2-1; D possibly corresponds to TRBD1 (6 bases). This CDR3 comprises 14 residues. V was clipped by 6 bases and J by 4 bases, with 13 bases between them. Here the CDR3 DNA reads TGTGCCAGCAGACGGACAGTGCTTTACAATGAGCAGTTCTTC. The encoded protein is CASRRTVLYNEQFF.

The rearrangement joins TRBV25-1 to TRBJ2-5; D possibly corresponds to TRBD1 (5 bases). Germline-derived CDR1 and CDR2 are MGHDK and SYGVNS. Trimming pared 4 bases from V and 3 bases from J, leaving 15 bases between. CDR3 length: 15 amino acids. Written as DNA, the CDR3 is TGTGCCAGCAGTGCGGCGGTGACAGCGAAAGAGACCCAGTACTTC. Protein: CASSAAVTAKETQYF.

V is TRBV20-1 and J is TRBJ2-7; 7 nucleotides agree with TRBD1. V was pared by 6 bases and J by 6 bases, with 5 bases of the junction left unmatched. Germline loops: CDR1 DFQATT, CDR2 SNEGSKA (reference sequence). CDR3 length equals 11 residues. CDR3 loop: CSAVTGVEQYF. CDR3 in DNA: TGCAGTGCGGTTACAGGGGTCGAGCAGTACTTC.

This chain joins TRBV29-1 and TRBJ2-3, with 7 bases aligning to TRBD1. V lost 7 bases and J lost 2; bases outside the gene matches: 21. Germline V CDR1 and CDR2: SQVTM, ANQGSEA. The CDR3 is 18 residues long. The CDR3 DNA follows: TGCAGCGCCGCCCCGCTATACCGGGACAGAGGGCTCACAGATACGCAGTATTTT. Its translation: CSAAPLYRDRGLTDTQYF.

This clonotype turned up a few times. The V and J genes are TRBV6-2 or TRBV6-3 and TRBJ2-7; perhaps TRBD2 as D (5 bases). CDR3 size: 14 residues. Germline assignment: CDR1 MNHEY and CDR2 SVGEGT. Trimming took 4 bases from V and 0 from J, leaving 10 bases between them. The CDR3 DNA sequence: TGTGCCAGCAGTTTTGAAGGGAGCTCCTACGAGCAGTACTTC. Translation gives CASSFEGSSYEQYF.

This clonotype was seen more than once but under ten times. V gene TRBV29-1 combines with J gene TRBJ2-5, with D unresolved. Per the germline V gene, CDR1 is SQVTM and CDR2 is ANQGSEA. V dropped 4 bases and J dropped 5 bases, with 11 bases sitting between them. This CDR3 region has 12 residues. CDR3 in DNA: TGCAGCGTTGCCCCCTCGGCGGAGACCCAGTACTTC. This sequence encodes CSVAPSAETQYF.

The chain carries TRBV9 and TRBJ2-7, with D uncertain. CDR1 and CDR2 (germline): SGDLS, YYNGEE. The germline V and J ends were trimmed by 0 bases and 7 bases, with 11 bases remaining between them. This CDR3 contains 13 residues. This chain's CDR3 is CASSVALYNEQYF. The CDR3 coding sequence is TGTGCCAGCAGCGTAGCCCTTTACAATGAGCAGTACTTC.

The table lists this clonotype with many counts. The chain joins TRBV2 to TRBJ1-5; D may be TRBD1 (6 bases). CDR3 length equals 13 residues. Trimming cost V 6 bases and J 3 bases, with 9 bases left between them. Germline V gives CDR1 SNHLY, CDR2 FYNNEI. CDR3 sequence reads: CASRRDTNQPQHF. The CDR3 DNA is TGTGCCAGCAGGCGGGACACCAATCAGCCCCAGCATTTT.

The V call is TRBV12-3 or TRBV12-4, the J call TRBJ2-5, with D uncertain. Trimming stripped 3 bases from V and 5 bases from J, with 7 bases between. This CDR3 region has 12 residues. The CDR3 DNA reads as TGTGCCAGCAGTTTGTATGTTGAGACCCAGTACTTC. Translated, it gives CASSLYVETQYF.

This chain uses TRBV4-3 with TRBJ2-1, with TRBD2 matching over 8 bases. The CDR3 has 15 residues. Germline V gene data show CDR1 as LGHNA and CDR2 as YSLEER. The V segment lost 0 bases and the J segment 12 bases; nucleotides outside the gene matches: 10. In DNA, the CDR3 is TGCGCCAGCAGCCAAGAGGGGTTTGGCGGGAGGCGGCAGTTCTTC. Its protein product is CASSQEGFGGRRQFF.

V gene TRBV7-2 combines with J gene TRBJ2-1; either TRBD1 or TRBD2 may fit D (5 bases each). Trimming pared 1 base from V and 7 bases from J, leaving 17 bases between. In germline, CDR1 is SGHTA, CDR2 FQGNSA. This CDR3 region has 16 residues. The CDR3 DNA follows: TGTGCCAGCAGCTTAGGGTGGGACGGAAGTGGGAATGAGCAGTTCTTC. Amino acid sequence: CASSLGWDGSGNEQFF.

On this clonotype itself: The junction departs from germline at one end; a sequencing error may be responsible. The J gene is TRBJ1-4, the V gene TRBV7-6; D call uncertain. Per the germline V gene, CDR1 is SGHVS and CDR2 is FNYEAQ. The CDR3 runs 13 residues. CDR3 nucleotide sequence: TGTGCCAGCAGCAGCAGAGTCAATGAAAGACTGTTTTTT. Protein product: CASSSRVNERLFF.

This clonotype was seen a few times. The rearrangement links TRBV6-2 or TRBV6-3 to TRBJ1-1; D unresolved. The CDR3 length is 14 residues. The germline CDR1 and CDR2 sequences are MNHEY and SVGEGT. Trimming left V 3 bases short and J 3 bases short, with 11 bases between. CDR3 loop: CASSYSFPDTEAFF. CDR3 nucleotides: TGTGCCAGCAGTTATTCTTTTCCAGACACTGAAGCTTTCTTT.

This chain joins TRBV7-8 and TRBJ1-2, with D tentatively TRBD1 (5 bases). Trimming took off 2 bases at V and 2 bases at J, with 6 bases between the two ends. Germline CDR1 reads SGHVS; CDR2 reads FQNEAQ. This CDR3 is 13 amino acids long. CDR3 sequence: CASSLKGNYGYTF. The CDR3 coding sequence is TGTGCCAGCAGCTTAAAGGGGAACTATGGCTACACCTTC.

The chain joins TRBV29-1 to TRBJ2-3, with 10 bases identical to TRBD2. The CDR3 is 14 residues long. V lost 7 bases and J lost 5; bases outside the gene matches: 9. From germline, CDR1 is SQVTM and CDR2 ANQGSEA. The CDR3 loop reads CSASSGSKRDTQYF. The CDR3 DNA sequence: TGCAGCGCATCTAGCGGGAGTAAAAGAGATACGCAGTATTTT.

Concerning this clonotype itself: No conserved phenylalanine or tryptophan ends this CDR3, so it is likely a read error. V and J are TRBV7-2 and TRBJ2-5, with TRBD1 matching 8 bases. This CDR3 spans 15 amino acids. The V gene's germline CDR1 is SGHTA and CDR2 FQGNSA. With 5 bases clipped from V and 7 bases from J, the junction kept 12 bases outside the gene matches. The CDR3 DNA reads as TGTGCCAGCAGCACAGGGGGAGTTAGTTTCGGGACCCAGTACTTA. Translating it yields CASSTGGVSFGTQYL.

J is TRBJ2-1 and V is TRBV7-2, with 7 bases lining up with TRBD2. V lost 5 bases and J lost 8; bases outside the gene matches: 6. The CDR3 loop spans 13 amino acids. Germline V gives CDR1 SGHTA, CDR2 FQGNSA. In nucleotides, the CDR3 is TGTGCCAGCAGCCCCTACCGGGAGGATGAGCAGTTCTTC. Protein: CASSPYREDEQFF.